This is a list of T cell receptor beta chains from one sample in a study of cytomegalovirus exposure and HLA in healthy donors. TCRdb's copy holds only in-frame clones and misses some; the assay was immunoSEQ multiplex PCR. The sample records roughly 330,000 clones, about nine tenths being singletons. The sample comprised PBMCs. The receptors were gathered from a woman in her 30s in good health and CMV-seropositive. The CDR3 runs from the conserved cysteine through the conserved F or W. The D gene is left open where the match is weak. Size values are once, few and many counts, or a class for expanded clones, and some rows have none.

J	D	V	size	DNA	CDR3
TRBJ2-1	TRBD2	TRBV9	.	TGTGCCAGCAGCAAGCGGGAGGACTCCTACAATGAGCAGTTCTTC	CASSKREDSYNEQFF
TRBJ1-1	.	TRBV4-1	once	TGCGCCAGCAGCCAAGTACAGGCCTATGAAGCTTTCTTT	CASSQVQAYEAFF
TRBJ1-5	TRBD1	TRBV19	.	TGTGCCAGTAGCATGCCCTCGGACAGGGTAAGACAGCCCCAGCATTTT	CASSMPSDRVRQPQHF
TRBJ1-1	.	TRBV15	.	TGTGCCACCAGCAGGGAAAAGGTGATCACTGAAGCTTTCTTT	CATSREKVITEAFF
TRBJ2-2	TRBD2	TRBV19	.	TGTGCCAGTCGTAGGAGACCCGGGCTAGCGGGGACCACCGGGGAGCTGTTTTTT	CASRRRPGLAGTTGELFF
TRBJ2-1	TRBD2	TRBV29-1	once	TGCAGCGTTGTAGGGCAGGCGGGAGCTTACAATGAGCAGTTCTTC	CSVVGQAGAYNEQFF
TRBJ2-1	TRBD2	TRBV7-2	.	TGTGCCAGCAGCCCGCTAGCGGGGGGGGCGGGTGAGCAGTTCTTC	CASSPLAGGAGEQFF
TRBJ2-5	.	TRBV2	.	TGTGCCAGCAGTCGGTCTCCCCAAGAGACCCAGTACTTC	CASSRSPQETQYF
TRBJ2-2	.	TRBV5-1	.	TGCGCCAGCAGCTCCGGGGAGGCCGGGGAGCTGTTTTTT	CASSSGEAGELFF
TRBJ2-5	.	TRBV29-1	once	TGCAGCGTTGTGGTAGTCCGAGAGACCCAGTACTTC	CSVVVVRETQYF
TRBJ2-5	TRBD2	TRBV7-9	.	TGTGCCAGCAGCCGGACTAGCGGGATTCCCCAAGAGACCCAGTACTTC	CASSRTSGIPQETQYF
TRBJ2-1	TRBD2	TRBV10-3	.	TGTGCCATCACTCCGACTAGCGGGAGTGAGCAGTTCTTC	CAITPTSGSEQFF
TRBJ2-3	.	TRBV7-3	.	TGTGCCAGCAGCTCAGCAGTGGATACGCAGTATTTT	CASSSAVDTQYF
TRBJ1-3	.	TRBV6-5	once	TGTGCCAGCAGCAGGATCTCTGGAAACACCATATATTTT	CASSRISGNTIYF
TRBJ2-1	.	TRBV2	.	TGTGCCAGCAAGGCCTACAATGAGCAGTTCTTC	CASKAYNEQFF
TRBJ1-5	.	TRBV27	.	TGTGCCAGCAGTCCCGCTGGAGAGACCAATCAGCCCCAGCATTTT	CASSPAGETNQPQHF
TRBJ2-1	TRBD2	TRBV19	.	TGTGCCAGTTTTAGCGGGAGGAACAATGAGCAGTTCTTC	CASFSGRNNEQFF
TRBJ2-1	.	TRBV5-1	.	TGCGCCAGCAGCTTAAGACTAGGGGACAATGAGCAGTTCTTC	CASSLRLGDNEQFF
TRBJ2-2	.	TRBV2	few	TGTGCCAGCAGAACCCAGGGGCCGTTAACCGGGGAGCTGTTTTTT	CASRTQGPLTGELFF
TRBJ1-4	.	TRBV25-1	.	TGTGCCAGCACTGCATTTGGGGAAAAACTGTTTTTT	CASTAFGEKLFF
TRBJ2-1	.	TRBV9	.	TGTGCCAGCAGCGTAGGTCGGTCAAACGAGCAGTTCTTC	CASSVGRSNEQFF
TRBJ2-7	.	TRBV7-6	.	TGTGCCAGCAGCTTAGAGGTTTTCGGGGGCGAGCAGTACTTC	CASSLEVFGGEQYF
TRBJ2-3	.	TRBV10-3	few	TGTGCCATCTGGGGCAGGCCTTCCCCCGAAGACACAGATACGCAGTATTTT	CAIWGRPSPEDTDTQYF
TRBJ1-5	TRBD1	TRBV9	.	TGTGCCAGCAGCGCAGGGGGGACAGGGAACAATCAGCCCCAGCATTTT	CASSAGGTGNNQPQHF
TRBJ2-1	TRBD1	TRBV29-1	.	TGCAGCGTTGATCTCCGGACAGGGCTCAATGAGCAGTTCTTC	CSVDLRTGLNEQFF
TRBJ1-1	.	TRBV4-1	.	TGCGCCAGCAGCCAAGGAGGGAGAACTGAAGCTTTCTTT	CASSQGGRTEAFF
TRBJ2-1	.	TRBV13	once	TGTGCCAGCAGCTTAATTATAGGGGGCTACAATGAGCAGTTCTTC	CASSLIIGGYNEQFF
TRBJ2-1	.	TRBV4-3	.	TGCGCCAGCAGCGTCCGGACTCGTTCCTACAATGAGCAGTTCTTC	CASSVRTRSYNEQFF
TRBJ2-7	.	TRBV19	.	TGTGCCAGTAGGGGGGACAAAAGTAACTACGAGCAGTACTTC	CASRGDKSNYEQYF
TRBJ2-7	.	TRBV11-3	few	TGTGCCAGCAGCTTAACGGCCACCTACGAGCAGTACTTC	CASSLTATYEQYF
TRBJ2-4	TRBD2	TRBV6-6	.	TGTGCCAGCAGTTACGCCAGCGGGAGTTCCAAAAACATTCAGTACTTC	CASSYASGSSKNIQYF
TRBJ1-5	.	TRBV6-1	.	TGTGCCAGCAGTGAGGGGGTTGCTCAGCCCCAGCATTTT	CASSEGVAQPQHF
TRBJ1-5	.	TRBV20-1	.	TGCAGTGCAAACAGCGGGCAGCCCCAGCATTTT	CSANSGQPQHF
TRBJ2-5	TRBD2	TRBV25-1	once	TGTGCCAGCAGTAGGCCTAGCGGAGGACAAGAGACCCAGTACTTC	CASSRPSGGQETQYF
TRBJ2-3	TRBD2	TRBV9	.	TGTGCCAGCAGCGTAGGACTAGCGGGGGTAGGGGATACGCAGTATTTT	CASSVGLAGVGDTQYF
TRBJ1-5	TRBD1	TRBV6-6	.	TGTGCCAGCAGTTACCGGACAGGGGGCAATCAGCCCCAGCATTTT	CASSYRTGGNQPQHF
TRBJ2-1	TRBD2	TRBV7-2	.	TGTGCCAGCAGCCCAGGACTAGCGGGAGGGTTTGAGCAGTTCTTC	CASSPGLAGGFEQFF
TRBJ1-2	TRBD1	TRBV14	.	TGTGCCAGCAGCCCGGTCGGACAGGAGCCTAACTATGGCTACACCTTC	CASSPVGQEPNYGYTF
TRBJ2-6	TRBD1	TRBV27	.	TGTGCCAGCACGACCGGGACAGGGTCAGTCCTGACTTTC	CASTTGTGSVLTF
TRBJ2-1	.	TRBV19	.	TGTGCCAGTAGCCTCCTCAGGGGTAGTGAGCAGTTCTTC	CASSLLRGSEQFF
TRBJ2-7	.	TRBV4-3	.	TGCGCCAGCAGCCAAGATAAGGGCTACGAGCAGTACTTC	CASSQDKGYEQYF
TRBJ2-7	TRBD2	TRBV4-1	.	TGCGCCAGCAGTCCCCGCGGACTAGCGGGGCAATACGAGCAGTACTTC	CASSPRGLAGQYEQYF
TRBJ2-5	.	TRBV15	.	TGTGCCACCAGCACCAGACAAGAGACCCAGTACTTC	CATSTRQETQYF
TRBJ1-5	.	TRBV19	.	TGTGCCAGTAGTCTACCCGGGGATCAGCCCCAGCATTTT	CASSLPGDQPQHF
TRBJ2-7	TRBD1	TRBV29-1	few	TGCAGCGTTGAGGTTGGGACAGACACCTACGAGCAGTACTTC	CSVEVGTDTYEQYF